What follows is one TCR beta chain and its context. The sample holds a few counts of this clone. The clone's antigen remains unknown. Nothing much larger sits one base from this clone, and base qualities are not available. Based on the germline V gene, the CDR1 and CDR2 sequences are SNHLY and FYNNEI. The junction carries 15 bases between V and J, which are trimmed by 7 bases and 3 bases respectively. Counted from cysteine to phenylalanine, this CDR3 has 14 amino acids. This entry keeps only the CDR3 DNA: 42 bases, framed from base 1. The immunoSEQ Assay, a bias-controlled multiplex PCR, was used to amplify TCRbeta CDR3 regions from genomic DNA. The study's own analysis went as follows. Within the assay, amplification of reference gene primers was used to estimate how many nucleated cells each sample contained. To quantify the absolute abundance of each unique TCRbeta CDR3 rearrangement, sequence reads were collapsed and filtered. For each sample, productive Simpson clonality was calculated as the square root of Simpson's diversity index across productive rearrangements. TCRdb provides this immuneACCESS table in a form limited to in-frame rearrangements. Some clones are lacking; in checked studies, under half of them reflect an unresolved V gene, and why the rest are absent is not known. The V and J calls and clone size come from that table; D and trimming were worked out from the DNA. This sample comprises about 120,000 clones, more than 70% of them detected only once. The ten most abundant clones make up 7.9% of the sample.

This record comes from a study of blood T cell repertoires in COVID-19 (TCRdb year 2020). For context, the study as a whole: Samples from collaborators originated in the United States, Italy and Spain and spanned both the acute and convalescent phases of COVID-19. The prospective study material was composed of cDNA or gDNA derived from T cells, B-cell-depleted T cells, or PBMCs. Subjects who had been exposed to COVID-19, were actively infected with it, or had recovered from it provided the deeply sampled blood TCRbeta repertoires that made up the dataset. The repertoires were released in a freely available public database intended as a resource for research on the immune response to SARS-CoV-2. The samples were drawn from the first 160 participants of the ongoing ImmuneRACE study and from some 1,300 subjects provided by 6 global collaborators. Nearly every sample came with metadata listing a de-identified subject ID, COVID-19 status, age in years and sex. HLA class I and class II types, where available, came from metadata supplied by the sample provider rather than from assay-based typing.

Collaborating institutions collected whole blood in K2EDTA tubes following their own protocols. Collaborator samples were shipped for TCRbeta analysis as frozen whole blood, isolated PBMCs, or DNA extracted from either sample type. Overall results and qualifications from the work: The quantity of clinical and demographic metadata differed by source and by participant and was supplied without curation.

The sample comprised peripheral blood. The clonotype was recovered from a human donor in a cohort sampled during active COVID-19. The chain couples TRBV2 to TRBJ1-1; the D gene assignment is ambiguous. The CDR3 in this case is CASNSRELYTEAFF. The DNA reads TGTGCCAGCAATTCGAGGGAACTATACACTGAAGCTTTCTTT.